The entry below describes one T cell receptor (beta chain). These data come from a study of control samples from healthy donors and cancer patients. CDR3 length: 14 residues. V was clipped by 3 bases and J by 0 bases, with 9 bases between them. CDR1 and CDR2 from the germline V gene are SGHRS and YFSETQ. Repertoires were generated with immunoSEQ multiplex PCR, while TCRdb's copy carries only in-frame clones and drops some. The data contain around 77,000 clones, 80% to 95% of them seen just once; the ten biggest clones take up about 5%. The chain couples TRBV5-1 to TRBJ1-1; D is possibly TRBD1 (5 bases). This TCR was recovered from a woman in her fifties or sixties in good health. Sequencing was done on a sample of blood. This CDR3 reads CASSSGTMNTEAFF. The CDR3 nucleotides read TGCGCCAGCAGCTCCGGGACGATGAACACTGAAGCTTTCTTT.